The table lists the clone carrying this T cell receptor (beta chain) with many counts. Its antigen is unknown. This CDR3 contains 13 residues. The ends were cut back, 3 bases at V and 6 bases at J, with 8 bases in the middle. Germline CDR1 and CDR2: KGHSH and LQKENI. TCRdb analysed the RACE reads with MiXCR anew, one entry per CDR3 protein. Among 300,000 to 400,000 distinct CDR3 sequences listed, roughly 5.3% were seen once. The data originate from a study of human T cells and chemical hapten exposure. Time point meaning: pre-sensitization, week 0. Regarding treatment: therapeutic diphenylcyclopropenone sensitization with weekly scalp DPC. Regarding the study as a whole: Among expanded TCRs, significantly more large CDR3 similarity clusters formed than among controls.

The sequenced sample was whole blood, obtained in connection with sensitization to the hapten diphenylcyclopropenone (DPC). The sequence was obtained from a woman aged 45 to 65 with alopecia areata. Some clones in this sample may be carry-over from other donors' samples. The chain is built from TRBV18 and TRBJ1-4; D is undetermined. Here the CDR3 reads CASSPNGYEKLFF. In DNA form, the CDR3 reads TGTGCCAGCTCACCGAACGGTTATGAAAAACTGTTTTTT.